This record concerns one T cell receptor (beta chain) sequence. This clonotype appeared a few times. Its antigen is not yet known. No base qualities exist here, and no much larger clone lies one base off it. This sample is drawn from a study of T cells after yellow fever vaccination (dated by TCRdb to the late 2010s). About the investigation overall: Libraries from fractions with low cell numbers were prepared with the SMART-Seq v4 Ultra Low Input RNA kit. To track T-cell clones before and after primary and booster YFV17D yellow fever vaccination, bulk TCR alpha and beta repertoires were sequenced longitudinally. Two healthy male donors, one aged 18 to 30 and one aged 30 to 40 years, were included in the cohort. Bulk PBMC replicates and cell subsets were isolated from blood drawn at multiple timepoints before and after both primary and secondary immunization.

The study at large found these results: A small fraction of clonotypes showed up in both the CD4 and CD8 compartments, probably as a result of convergent recombination. Because the study included only two donors, the extent to which the findings can be generalized is limited. Most clones expanded after primary vaccination (almost 98% of CD4 and 88% of CD8) were re-detected after the booster, suggesting that broad memory maintenance occurred. The secondary T-cell response was found to be weaker but faster than the primary response, with a peak reached on day 5 rather than on day 15. Because abundant contaminating clonotypes from the bulk population could be contained in FACS-sorted repertoires, computational filtering was required.

The treatment or condition label, read with the paper, signifies: live attenuated yellow fever vaccine strain. At each blood-draw timepoint, two biological replicates of bulk PBMCs were obtained. A standard Ficoll-Paque protocol was used to isolate PBMCs from peripheral blood. TriZol was used to extract RNA from bulk PBMCs, from CD4 and CD8 fractions, and from dextramer-positive and dextramer-negative fractions. TCR cDNA was made using 5'RACE template switching, a step that added a universal primer site and unique molecular identifiers. Priming of cDNA synthesis was performed from both the TCR alpha and TCR beta constant segments. Library amplification used two PCR steps, and the second PCR step added sample barcodes and sequencing adapters. Libraries were sequenced on Illumina HiSeq 2500 (2x100 bp) or NovaSeq (2x150 bp). The paper's data handling went like this. Reads were demultiplexed and collapsed into UMI consensus sequences with MIGEC, and V(D)J alignment was performed with MiXCR. Using edgeR on replicate PBMC samples, clonotypes were called vaccine-responding if FDR was below 0.01 and the log2 fold change was above 5 up to day 15. CD4 or CD8 identity was assigned to each bulk clonotype according to whether the clonotype was present at higher abundance in the sequenced CD4 repertoire or the sequenced CD8 repertoire. The raw public data were reprocessed by TCRdb itself: fastp quality trimming at Q25, MiXCR clonotype calling, in-frame beta chains only. Rows are combined by CDR3 protein, so each entry shows the most common genes and DNA. The authors' filters were not applied to this entry. Within this sample are fewer than 650,000 distinct CDR3 sequences, with about a fifth of them counted one time only. Of the sample, about 15% falls within the top ten clones.

The clonotype comes from a man between 18 and 29 years old who received the YFV17D yellow fever vaccine. The sequences come from PBMCs, collected around 3 weeks after the first yellow fever vaccination.

The CDR3 in this case is CASSQELRSGGTEAFF. In nucleotides, the sequence is TGTGCCAGCAGCCAAGAGCTCAGGAGTGGGGGGACTGAAGCTTTCTTT. Recombination joined TRBV11-1 with TRBJ1-1; TRBD1 is a possible D gene, resting on 5 matching bases. Trimming costs V 5 bases and J 5 bases, and their ends lie 21 bases apart. For CDR1 and CDR2, the germline V gene (reference sequence) lists SGHAT and FQDESV. Inclusive of the bounding cysteine and phenylalanine, the CDR3 is 16 residues long. Only CDR3 DNA is held: 48 bases, read in frame from base 1.